This T cell receptor (beta chain) was observed in a study of PD-1 blockade in mismatch repair-deficient tumors. Trimming removed 0 bases from V and 6 bases from J; junction bases left unmatched: 17. This CDR3 region has 20 residues. The V gene's germline CDR1 is SGHRS and CDR2 YFSETQ. Some clones are missing from TCRdb's copy, which holds only in-frame ones; the method was immunoSEQ multiplex PCR. The sample yields roughly 50,000 clones, around 80% seen once. This clone was observed a few times. The rearrangement links TRBV5-1 to TRBJ2-2, with 10 bases fitting TRBD1. The receptor was derived from an adult with mismatch repair-deficient cancer. The source was peripheral blood, collected 4 weeks after starting pembrolizumab. CDR3 sequence (DNA): TGCGCCAGCAGCTTGGGGCGACAGGGGGCCTCGATAATCGGAGCCGGGGAGCTGTTTTTT. It encodes CASSLGRQGASIIGAGELFF.